The 10 T cell receptor beta chains presented below share a single source sample, sequenced in a study of OX40 agonist ivuxolimab in advanced cancers. Produced via immunoSEQ multiplex PCR; TCRdb's table is partial and in-frame only. Among approximately 94,000 clones listed, about 90% were seen once. Sequencing was performed on CD4+ or CD8+ T cells sorted from blood, taken in a trial of the OX40 agonist ivuxolimab. These receptors originate from an adult with an advanced solid tumor such as melanoma, head and neck, liver or kidney cancer.

Regarding this clone: Other DNA sequences in this specimen translate into the identical CDR3. V usage is TRBV4-1 and J usage is TRBJ2-5; D is unresolved. Germline CDR1 MGHRA, CDR2 YSYEKL. V lost 1 base and J lost 5, with 11 bases in between. The CDR3 totals 14 residues. DNA of the CDR3: TGCGCCAGCAGCCAAGGCCAACTACAGGAGACCCAGTACTTC. Amino acid sequence: CASSQGQLQETQYF.

V usage is TRBV4-2 and J usage is TRBJ1-5, with 8 bases lining up with TRBD1. This CDR3 has 16 residues. Germline V gives CDR1 LGHNA, CDR2 YNFKEQ. With V trimmed by 5 bases and J by 3 bases, 9 bases remained unmatched. CDR3 in amino acids: CASSYRLTGANQPQHF. As DNA, the CDR3 is TGTGCCAGCAGCTACCGACTGACAGGGGCCAATCAGCCCCAGCATTTT.

The count of this clone is one. The rearrangement uses TRBV5-1 and TRBJ2-2; D may correspond to TRBD1 or TRBD2 (6 bases each). Germline CDR1 reads SGHRS; CDR2 reads YFSETQ. The CDR3 is made up of 15 amino acids. V was clipped by 0 bases and J by 3 bases, with 9 bases between them. DNA of the CDR3: TGCGCCAGCAGCTTGGTGGGGGGCCACACCGGGGAGCTGTTTTTT. As protein: CASSLVGGHTGELFF.

The rearrangement links TRBV5-1 to TRBJ2-2; tentatively, D is TRBD1 (5 bases). V was pared by 3 bases and J by 3 bases, with 9 bases between. The CDR3 is made up of 14 amino acids. Germline CDR1 reads SGHRS; CDR2 reads YFSETQ. The chain's CDR3 is CASSSGADTGELFF. For the CDR3, the DNA is TGCGCCAGCAGCTCTGGGGCGGACACCGGGGAGCTGTTTTTT.

This clone has only one observation. The CDR3 reads CSVDRGLKTQYF. In nucleotides, the CDR3 is TGCAGCGTCGACAGGGGTTTGAAGACCCAGTACTTC. The V call is TRBV29-1, the J call TRBJ2-5, with 8 nucleotides matching TRBD1. The V segment lost 6 bases and the J segment 6 bases; nucleotides outside the gene matches: 6. Germline CDR1 reads SQVTM; CDR2 reads ANQGSEA. This CDR3 contains 12 residues. Supplemented by reference TRBV29-1 and TRBJ2-5, the full variable domain reads SAVISQKPSRDICQRGTSLTIQCQVDSQVTMMFWYRQQPGQSLTLIATANQGSEATYESGFVIDKFPISRPNLTFSTLTVSNMSPEDSSIYLCSVDRGLKTQYFGPGTRLLVL.

The table lists this clone with a few counts. J is TRBJ1-1 and V is TRBV9; D not certain. The V and J ends lost 4 bases and 5 bases respectively, with 12 bases between them. Germline loops: CDR1 SGDLS, CDR2 YYNGEE. This CDR3 is 13 amino acids long. CDR3 DNA: TGTGCCAGCAGCCCTCAAGGACTGACTGAAGCTTTCTTT. This sequence encodes CASSPQGLTEAFF.

This chain joins TRBV7-2 and TRBJ2-1, with unresolved D. This CDR3 is 12 amino acids long. Deletions cut 1 base from V and 14 bases from J, with 12 bases between. Germline assignment: CDR1 SGHTA and CDR2 FQGNSA. The DNA for the CDR3 is TGTGCCAGCAGCTTAGGGTCGATTTTTAAGTTCTTC. This gives the protein CASSLGSIFKFF.

The V gene is TRBV9, the J gene TRBJ2-1; tentative D call: TRBD2 (5 bases). The CDR3 spans 16 residues. Between the trimmed V and J ends, which lost 4 bases and 2 bases, there was a span of 16 bases. Germline CDR1 and CDR2: SGDLS and YYNGEE. The CDR3 reads CASSSRGMLPYNEQFF. As DNA, the CDR3 is TGTGCCAGCAGCTCTAGAGGGATGCTGCCCTACAATGAGCAGTTCTTC.

This clone was seen once. The rearrangement uses TRBV4-3 and TRBJ2-3; D possibly corresponds to TRBD2 (5 bases). V was cut by 4 bases and J by 6 bases, with 23 bases left in between. Germline V CDR1 and CDR2: LGHNA, YSLEER. The CDR3 is 17 residues long. This CDR3 is CASSPQSAGGEADTQYF. DNA of the CDR3: TGCGCCAGCAGCCCCCAGTCGGCGGGCGGAGAGGCGGATACGCAGTATTTT.

A few counts support this clone. This CDR3 is also generated by other DNA sequences in the sample. The V call is TRBV7-9, the J call TRBJ1-2; D perhaps matches TRBD1 (5 bases). V lost 1 base and J lost 8, with 11 bases in between. From germline, CDR1 is SEHNR and CDR2 FQNEAQ (reference sequence). This CDR3 is 13 amino acids long. CDR3 sequence reads: CASSLGGDGGYTF. The CDR3 DNA is TGTGCCAGCAGCTTAGGGGGGGACGGAGGCTACACCTTC.